This section outlines one TCR beta chain sequence together with its context. Antigen: not known. Germline V gene lookup returns CDR1 LGHDT and CDR2 YNNKEL (reference sequence). The V and J ends lost 1 base and 5 bases respectively, with 11 bases between them. The CDR3 covers 15 residues. Some clones are missing from TCRdb's copy, which holds only in-frame ones; the method was immunoSEQ multiplex PCR. The data show some 330,000 clones, with roughly 90% seen just once and roughly 6% held by the top ten. Treatment noted: over 15 received Ad26.COV2.S at low or high dose, single or two shots; 5 received placebo; per-sample allocation not given. Material that was analyzed had been drawn on day 63 after the first vaccine or placebo injection. The data belong to a study of Ad26.COV2.S vaccination and SARS-CoV-2 variants. The overall study: Donor was one of the participants in the Ad26.COV2.S arm of the COV1001 trial. The vaccine Ad26.COV2.S was put into the muscle once, or twice with 56 days between. Study observations and caveats: Quantification of TCR breadth and depth may have yielded underestimates of total T cell responses. Vaccine recipients posted higher spike-specific TCR breadth than their placebo counterparts.

The source is a person between 18 and 65 years old who received the Ad26.COV2.S COVID-19 vaccine or a placebo. This material consisted of peripheral blood, taken in a trial of Ad26.COV2.S vaccine versus placebo. The rearrangement uses TRBV3-1 (or the pseudogene TRBV3-2) and TRBJ2-2; D unresolved. DNA of the CDR3: TGTGCCAGCAGCCAAGCGGCTCTAGGAACCGGGGAGCTGTTTTTT. Protein product: CASSQAALGTGELFF.